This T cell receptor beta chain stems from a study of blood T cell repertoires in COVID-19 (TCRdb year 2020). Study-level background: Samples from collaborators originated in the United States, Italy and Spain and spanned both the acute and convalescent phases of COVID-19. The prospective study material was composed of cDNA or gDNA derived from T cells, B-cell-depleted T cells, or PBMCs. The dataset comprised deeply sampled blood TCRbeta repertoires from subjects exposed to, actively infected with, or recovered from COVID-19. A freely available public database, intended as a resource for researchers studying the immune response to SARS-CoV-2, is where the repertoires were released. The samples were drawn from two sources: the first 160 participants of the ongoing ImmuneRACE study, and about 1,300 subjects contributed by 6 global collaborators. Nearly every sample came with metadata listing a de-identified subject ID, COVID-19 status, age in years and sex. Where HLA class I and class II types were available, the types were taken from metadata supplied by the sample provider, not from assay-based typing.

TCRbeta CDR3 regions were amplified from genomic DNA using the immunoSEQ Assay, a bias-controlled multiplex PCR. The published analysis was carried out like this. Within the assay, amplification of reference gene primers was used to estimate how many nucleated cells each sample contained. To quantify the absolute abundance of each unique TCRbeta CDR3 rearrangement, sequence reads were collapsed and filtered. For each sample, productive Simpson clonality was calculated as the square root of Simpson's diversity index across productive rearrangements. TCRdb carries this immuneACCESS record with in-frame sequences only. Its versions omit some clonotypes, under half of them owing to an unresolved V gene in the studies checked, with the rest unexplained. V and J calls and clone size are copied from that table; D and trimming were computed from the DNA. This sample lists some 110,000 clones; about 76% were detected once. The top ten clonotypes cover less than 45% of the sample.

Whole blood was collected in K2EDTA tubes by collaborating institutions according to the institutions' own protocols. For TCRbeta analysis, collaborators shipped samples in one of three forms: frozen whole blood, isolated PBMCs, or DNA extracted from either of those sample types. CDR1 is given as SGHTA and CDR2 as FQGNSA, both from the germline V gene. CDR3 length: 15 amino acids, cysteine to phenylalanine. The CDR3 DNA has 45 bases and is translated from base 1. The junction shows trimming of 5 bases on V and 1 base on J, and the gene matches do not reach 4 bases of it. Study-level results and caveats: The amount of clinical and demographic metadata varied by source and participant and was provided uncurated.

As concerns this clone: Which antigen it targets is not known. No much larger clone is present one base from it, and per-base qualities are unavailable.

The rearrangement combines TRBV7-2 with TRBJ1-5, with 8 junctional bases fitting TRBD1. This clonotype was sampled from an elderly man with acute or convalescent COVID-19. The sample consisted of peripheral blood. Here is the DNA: TGTGCCAGCAGCCTGGACAGGGCGAGCAATCAGCCCCAGCATTTT. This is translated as CASSLDRASNQPQHF. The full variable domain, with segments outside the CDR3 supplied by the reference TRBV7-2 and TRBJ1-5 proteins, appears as GAGVSQSPSNKVTEKGKDVELRCDPISGHTALYWYRQSLGQGLEFLIYFQGNSAPDKSGLPSDRFSAERTGGSVSTLTIQRTQQEDSAVYLCASSLDRASNQPQHFGDGTRLSIL.